This T cell receptor beta chain was observed in a study of blood T cell repertoires in COVID-19. Study-level background: Material from acute and convalescent COVID-19 was sourced from the United States, Italy and Spain. T cells, B-cell-depleted T cells, or PBMCs supplied cDNA or gDNA.

Authors' data handling: Using reference gene primer amplification, nucleated cell counts were estimated. Method: immunoSEQ multiplex PCR; TCRdb's copy keeps in-frame clones and lacks some. The D gene and trimming were derived from the DNA, and the V and J assignments and clone size from that table. The sample contains roughly 30,000 clones, approximately 88% of which appear only once. This CDR3 is built from 14 residues. Deletions cut 4 bases from V and 7 bases from J, with 16 bases between. CDR1 is SQVTM, CDR2 ANQGSEA, per germline. This clonotype originated in a man older than 75 with active COVID-19. V usage is TRBV29-1 and J usage is TRBJ1-4, with D possibly TRBD1 on 6 matching bases. Sequences were obtained from peripheral blood. The CDR3 reads CSVGLGGASEKLFF. CDR3 coding DNA: TGCAGCGTTGGTCTTGGGGGCGCTTCTGAAAAACTGTTTTTT.